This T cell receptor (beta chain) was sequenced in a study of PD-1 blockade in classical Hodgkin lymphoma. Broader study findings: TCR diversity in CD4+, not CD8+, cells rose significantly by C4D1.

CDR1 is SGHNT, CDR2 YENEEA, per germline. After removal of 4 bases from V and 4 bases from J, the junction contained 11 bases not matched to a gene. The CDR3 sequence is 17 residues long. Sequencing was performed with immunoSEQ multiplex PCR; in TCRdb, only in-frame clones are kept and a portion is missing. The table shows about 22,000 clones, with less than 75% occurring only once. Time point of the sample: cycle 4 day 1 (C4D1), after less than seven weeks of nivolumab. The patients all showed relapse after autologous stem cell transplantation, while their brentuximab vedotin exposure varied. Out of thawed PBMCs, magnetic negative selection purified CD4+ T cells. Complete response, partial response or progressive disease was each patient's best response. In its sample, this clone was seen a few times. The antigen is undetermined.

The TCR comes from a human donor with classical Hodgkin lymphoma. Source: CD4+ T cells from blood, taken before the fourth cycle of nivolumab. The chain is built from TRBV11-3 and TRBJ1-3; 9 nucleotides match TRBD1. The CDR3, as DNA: TGTGCCAGCAGCTCCGGGACAGGGTCTCGAGGCGGAAACACCATATATTTT. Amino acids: CASSSGTGSRGGNTIYF.